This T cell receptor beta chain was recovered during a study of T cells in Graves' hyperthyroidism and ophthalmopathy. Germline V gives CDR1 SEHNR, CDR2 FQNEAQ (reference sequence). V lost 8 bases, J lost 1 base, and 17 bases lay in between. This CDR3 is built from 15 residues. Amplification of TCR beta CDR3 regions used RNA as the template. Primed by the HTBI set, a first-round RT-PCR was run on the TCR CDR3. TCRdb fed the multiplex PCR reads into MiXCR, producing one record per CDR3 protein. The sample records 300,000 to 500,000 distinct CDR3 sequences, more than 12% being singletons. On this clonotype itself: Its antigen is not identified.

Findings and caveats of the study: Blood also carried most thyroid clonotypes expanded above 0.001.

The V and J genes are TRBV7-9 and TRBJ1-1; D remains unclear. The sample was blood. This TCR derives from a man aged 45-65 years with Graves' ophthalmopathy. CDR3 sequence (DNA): TGTGCCAGCGGCCCAGACGGGCAGGCGAACACTGAAGCTTTCTTT. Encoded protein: CASGPDGQANTEAFF.